This T cell receptor beta chain originates from a study of T cells in Graves' hyperthyroidism and ophthalmopathy. This clonotype has a handful of counts. Its antigen is still unknown. Diagnostic assessment was based on clinical symptoms, serum thyroxine and TRAb, thyroid ultrasound and orbital computed tomography. Findings of the study overall: Ophthalmopathy and stable hyperthyroidism were told apart by a 13 V-J model. Most clonotypes expanded in thyroid above 0.001 were likewise present in blood.

The germline V and J ends were trimmed by 5 bases and 10 bases, with 11 bases remaining between them. This CDR3 contains 11 residues. CDR1 and CDR2 from the germline V gene are MNHNS and SASEGT. TCR beta CDR3 sequences were amplified from RNA transcripts. HTBI primers drove first-round RT-PCR of the TCR CDR3. TCRdb used MiXCR to reprocess the multiplex PCR reads, holding one entry per CDR3 protein. This table holds under 550,000 distinct CDR3 sequences, roughly 13% found once. This chain uses TRBV6-1 with TRBJ1-2, with D unclear. The clonotype originates from a woman aged 18-35 years with Graves' hyperthyroidism. Source material: blood. CDR3 sequence: CASSFGQTYTF. CDR3 in DNA: TGTGCCAGCAGTTTTGGGCAGACCTACACCTTC.